A selection of T cell receptor beta chains follows, all from one sample in a study of shared T cell receptors in the human thymus. Clones were sequenced by immunoSEQ multiplex PCR, and TCRdb holds only the in-frame ones, with some missing. The data hold under 850,000 clones, with around nine tenths observed a single time. The same data also went into a second study, on human thymus T cells.

The sample was thymocytes. These receptors were taken from a boy under three years old with a congenital heart defect. Both conserved end residues are part of each CDR3. The D gene is left open where the match is weak. Rows may omit the clone size; those that give it use once, few, many or a size class.

v_gene	len	j_gene	abundance	d_gene	CDR3nt	CDR3aa
TRBV9	14	TRBJ2-7	once	NA	TGTGCCAGCAGCGTATTCAACAGGGACTACGAGCAGTACTTC	CASSVFNRDYEQYF
TRBV2	20	TRBJ2-3	NA	TRBD2	TGTGCCAGCAGTGACCCCCCTAGCGGGAGGGTTGACCGAAGCACAGATACGCAGTATTTT	CASSDPPSGRVDRSTDTQYF
TRBV7-9	15	TRBJ2-3	NA	TRBD1	TGTGCCAGCAGTTACGGACAGGGCCCCACAGATACGCAGTATTTT	CASSYGQGPTDTQYF
TRBV29-1	14	TRBJ2-7	NA	NA	TGCAGCGTAGTCGACAGTGCCGCGACCTACGAGCAGTACTTC	CSVVDSAATYEQYF
TRBV4-1	20	TRBJ2-7	NA	TRBD2	TGCGCCAGCAGCCAAGTGGACGGGATGACTAAGCGGGGGGCCCCCTACGAGCAGTACTTC	CASSQVDGMTKRGAPYEQYF
TRBV7-7	15	TRBJ2-5	NA	NA	TGTGCTAGCAGCTTAGCTCAGGGCAGGCAAGAGACCCAGTACTTC	CASSLAQGRQETQYF
TRBV4-1	17	TRBJ2-7	NA	TRBD2	TGCGCCAGCAGCCATACATCCGAGCGGGAGGGCCGCTACGAGCAGTACTTC	CASSHTSEREGRYEQYF
TRBV11-2	13	TRBJ2-7	NA	NA	TGTGCCAGCAGCCTGGATCCAGGGGACGAGCAGTACTTC	CASSLDPGDEQYF
TRBV7-9	17	TRBJ1-5	NA	TRBD1	TGTGCCAGCAGCCGTGGGGGGCAGGGGGCGCAGGGTCAGCCCCAGCATTTT	CASSRGGQGAQGQPQHF
TRBV18	13	TRBJ2-7	NA	TRBD1	TGTGCCAGCTCACGGGGACAGGGCTACGAGCAGTACTTC	CASSRGQGYEQYF
TRBV11-3	16	TRBJ2-7	NA	TRBD2	TGTGCCAGCAGCTTAGAGATTAGCGGGAGGGCCGGTGAGCAGTACTTC	CASSLEISGRAGEQYF
TRBV9	16	TRBJ2-7	NA	TRBD2	TGTGCCAGCAGCGTAGGAGTAGCGGGATCCCCCTACGAGCAGTACTTC	CASSVGVAGSPYEQYF
TRBV7-9	16	TRBJ2-5	NA	TRBD2	TGTGCCAGCAGCTTAGGGCGCGGGAGGGCCGTTAAGACCCAGTACTTC	CASSLGRGRAVKTQYF
TRBV6-1	13	TRBJ1-5	NA	NA	TGTGCCAGCAGTGAGTATAGCAATCAGCCCCAGCATTTT	CASSEYSNQPQHF
TRBV6-7	14	TRBJ1-1	NA	TRBD1	TGTGCCAGCAGTTACCCGACAGGGAACGCTGAAGCTTTCTTT	CASSYPTGNAEAFF
TRBV7-6	17	TRBJ2-7	NA	TRBD1	TGTGCCAGCAGCTCCCGGAAGGACAGGGGACAAACCTTCGAGCAGTACTTC	CASSSRKDRGQTFEQYF
TRBV7-6	18	TRBJ2-2	NA	TRBD2	TGTGCCAGCAGCCCTAGGGGACTAGCGGGAGTCGACACCGGGGAGCTGTTTTTT	CASSPRGLAGVDTGELFF
TRBV5-8	17	TRBJ2-3	NA	TRBD2	TGTGCCAGCAGTCGACCGGGACTAGCGCCAATCACAGATACGCAGTATTTT	CASSRPGLAPITDTQYF